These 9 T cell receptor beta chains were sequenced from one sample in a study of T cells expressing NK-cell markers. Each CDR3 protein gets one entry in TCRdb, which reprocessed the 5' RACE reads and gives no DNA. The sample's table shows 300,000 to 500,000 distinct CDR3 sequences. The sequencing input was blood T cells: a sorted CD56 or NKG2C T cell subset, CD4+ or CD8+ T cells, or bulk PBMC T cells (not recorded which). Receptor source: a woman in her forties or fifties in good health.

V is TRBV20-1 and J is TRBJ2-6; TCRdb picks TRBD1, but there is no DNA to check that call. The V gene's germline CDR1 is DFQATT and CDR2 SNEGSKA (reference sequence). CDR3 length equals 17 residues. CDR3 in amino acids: CSATPGQGDSGANVLTF.

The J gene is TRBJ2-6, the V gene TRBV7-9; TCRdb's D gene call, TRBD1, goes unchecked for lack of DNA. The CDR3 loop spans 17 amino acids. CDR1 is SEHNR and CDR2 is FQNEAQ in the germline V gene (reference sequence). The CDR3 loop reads CASSEPGQLSGANVLTF.

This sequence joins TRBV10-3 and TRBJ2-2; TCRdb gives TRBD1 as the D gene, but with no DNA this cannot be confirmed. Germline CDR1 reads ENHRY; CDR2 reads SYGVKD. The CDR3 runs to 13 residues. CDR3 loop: CANRDRETGELFF.

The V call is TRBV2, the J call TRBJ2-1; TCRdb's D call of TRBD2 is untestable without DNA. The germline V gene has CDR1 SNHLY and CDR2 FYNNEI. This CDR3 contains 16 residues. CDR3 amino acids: CASSEDGSRGYNEQFF.

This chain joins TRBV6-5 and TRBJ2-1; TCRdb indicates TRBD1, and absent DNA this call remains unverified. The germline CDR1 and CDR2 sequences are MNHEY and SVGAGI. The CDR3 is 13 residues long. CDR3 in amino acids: CASAHSGADEQFF.

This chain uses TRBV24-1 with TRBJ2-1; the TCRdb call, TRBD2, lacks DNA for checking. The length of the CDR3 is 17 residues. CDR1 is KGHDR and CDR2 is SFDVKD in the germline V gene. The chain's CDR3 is CATSDTQTSGGYNEQFF.

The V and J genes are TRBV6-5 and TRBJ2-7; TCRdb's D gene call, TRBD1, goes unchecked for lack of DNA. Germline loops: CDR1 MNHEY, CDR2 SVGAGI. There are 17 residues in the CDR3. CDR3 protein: CATRTGPLFGDSYEQYF.

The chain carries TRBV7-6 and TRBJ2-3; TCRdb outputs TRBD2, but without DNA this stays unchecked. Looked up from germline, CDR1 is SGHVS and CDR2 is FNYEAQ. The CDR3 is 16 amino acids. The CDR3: CASSILAGVGADTQYF. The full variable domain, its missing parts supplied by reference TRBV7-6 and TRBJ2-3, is GAGVSQSPRYKVTKRGQDVALRCDPISGHVSLYWYRQALGQGPEFLTYFNYEAQQDKSGLPNDRFSAERPEGSISTLTIQRTEQRDSAMYRCASSILAGVGADTQYFGPGTRLTVL.

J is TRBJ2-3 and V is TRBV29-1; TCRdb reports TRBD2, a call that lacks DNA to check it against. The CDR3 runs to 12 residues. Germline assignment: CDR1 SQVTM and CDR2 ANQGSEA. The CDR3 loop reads CSAEAEGDTQYF.